These 27 T cell receptor beta chains were sequenced from one sample in a study of T cell repertoires in cytomegalovirus infection. TCRdb processed the reads anew with MiXCR; each CDR3 protein has one entry. The data contain roughly 600,000 distinct CDR3 sequences, 20% to 30% of them singletons. The specimen was CD8+ T cells from PBMCs. The receptors shown here come from a human donor in good health (CMV status not recorded). Some clones in this sample may be carry-over from other donors' samples.

The CDR3 reads CANYLSPGELFF. The CDR3 DNA reads TGTGCCAACTATCTGTCGCCCGGGGAGCTGTTTTTT. The chain has TRBV12-3 or TRBV12-4 and TRBJ2-2; D not resolved. V was shortened by 10 bases and J by 6 bases, with 12 bases between the two germline ends. The CDR3 spans 12 residues.

As to this clonotype: A read error is possible here, since a much larger clone lies one base away. The gene calls are TRBV7-2 and TRBJ2-2; 9 bases fit TRBD2. Germline V gives CDR1 SGHTA, CDR2 FQGNSA. The CDR3 is 12 amino acids. The CDR3 loop is CVRLAATGELFF. DNA of the CDR3: TGTGTCAGACTAGCGGCCACCGGGGAGCTGTTTTTT.

This clonotype was seen a few times. J is TRBJ2-1 and V is TRBV6-2 or TRBV6-3, with TRBD2 matching over 10 bases. Germline values: CDR1 MNHEY, CDR2 SVGEGT. V was pared by 3 bases and J by 8 bases, with 7 bases of the junction left unmatched. This CDR3 region has 15 residues. This CDR3 is CASSYLAGDEDEQFF. As DNA, the CDR3 is TGTGCCAGCAGTTATCTAGCGGGGGACGAAGATGAGCAGTTCTTC.

This clonotype was seen only a few times. The chain combines TRBV7-9 with TRBJ1-1; D call uncertain. The CDR3 totals 13 residues. With 1 base removed from V and 5 bases from J, the gap between germline ends came to 8 bases. Germline V lookup: CDR1 SEHNR, CDR2 FQNEAQ (reference sequence). CDR3 sequence: CASSLVGKTEAFF. The DNA for the CDR3 is TGTGCCAGCAGCTTAGTAGGAAAAACTGAAGCTTTCTTT.

The chain has TRBV7-4 and TRBJ1-5; tentative D call: TRBD1 (5 bases). CDR1 is SGHVT, CDR2 SQSDAQ, per germline. The CDR3 is made up of 15 amino acids. V was trimmed by 6 bases and J by 3 bases, leaving 15 bases between them. The CDR3 bases are TGTGCCAGCAGTCCAGCGGGCAGGGACAATCAGCCCCAGCATTTT. This codes for CASSPAGRDNQPQHF. The entire variable domain, with the rest obtained from reference TRBV7-4 and TRBJ1-5, is as follows: GAGVSQSPRYKVAKRGRDVALRCDSISGHVTLYWYRQTLGQGSEVLTYSQSDAQRDKSGRPSGRFSAERPERSVSTLKIQRTEQGDSAVYLCASSPAGRDNQPQHFGDGTRLSIL.

To note about this clonotype: A read error is possible here, since a much larger clone lies one base away. The gene calls are TRBV20-1 and TRBJ2-1; D may be TRBD2 (6 bases). This CDR3 is built from 15 residues. Germline assignment: CDR1 DFQATT and CDR2 SNEGSKA (reference sequence). The CDR3 region is CSTRPLAGSYNEQFF. The CDR3 nucleotides read TGCAGTACTAGACCACTCGCGGGGTCCTACAATGAGCAGTTCTTC.

This clonotype was recorded at least ten times. The chain couples TRBV7-9 to TRBJ2-1; the D is unclear. CDR1 is SEHNR and CDR2 is FQNEAQ in the germline V gene (reference sequence). Trimming took 5 bases from V and 10 from J, leaving 12 bases between them. This CDR3 contains 12 residues. The DNA for the CDR3 is TGTGCCAGCAGCCCTTGGACCGTGGAGCAGTTCTTC. The encoded protein is CASSPWTVEQFF.

J is TRBJ1-1 and V is TRBV28, with D possibly matching TRBD1 (6 bases). This CDR3 is built from 14 residues. V lost 4 bases to trimming and J lost 3 bases, with 12 bases between them. Per the germline V gene, CDR1 is MDHEN and CDR2 is SYDVKM. CDR3 nucleotides: TGTGCCAGCAGTTGGAGGGGGAAGGACACTGAAGCTTTCTTT. Amino acids: CASSWRGKDTEAFF.

As regards this clonotype: Being one base from a much bigger clone, this may be a read error. J is TRBJ2-4 and V is TRBV12-3 or TRBV12-4, with D maybe TRBD2 (5 bases). Trimming took off 3 bases at V and 2 bases at J, with 11 bases between the two ends. The length of the CDR3 is 15 residues. CDR3 nucleotides: TGTGCCAGCAGTTTGAGGGATGTGACCAAAAACATTCAGTACTTC. Residues: CASSLRDVTKNIQYF.

This clonotype was seen a few times. The V gene is TRBV4-3, the J gene TRBJ2-1; TRBD1 aligns across 9 bases. J lost 6 bases, V lost 4 bases, and 10 bases had no gene match. Germline CDR1 reads LGHNA; CDR2 reads YSLEER. The CDR3 is 16 amino acids. CDR3 loop: CASSLTPGQGGNEQFF. CDR3 nucleotide sequence: TGCGCCAGCAGCCTAACCCCGGGACAGGGAGGCAATGAGCAGTTCTTC.

This clonotype showed up many times. A much larger clone differs by one base, so this may be a read error. The rearrangement joins TRBV7-9 to TRBJ2-7; D unclear. The V gene lost 0 bases and the J gene lost 4 bases, with 4 bases spanning the gap. Germline V lookup: CDR1 SEHNR, CDR2 FQNEAQ (reference sequence). The CDR3 is made up of 12 amino acids. The CDR3 bases are TGTGCCAGCAGCTTAGCGAGGTACGAGCAGTACTTC. Translating gives CASSLARYEQYF.

This clonotype has just a few counts. The chain combines TRBV20-1 with TRBJ2-6; TRBD2 matches 8 bases. V trimming: 1 base; J trimming: 4 bases; junction bases outside the gene matches: 18. The germline gives CDR1 DFQATT, CDR2 SNEGSKA (reference sequence). The CDR3 loop spans 20 amino acids. The CDR3 region is CSARVSGGKPPPGGANVLTF. The CDR3 DNA sequence: TGCAGTGCTAGAGTGAGCGGGGGAAAACCCCCCCCTGGAGGGGCCAACGTCCTGACTTTC.

Many counts were recorded for this clonotype. The CDR3 region is CASSPHRDRALRYTF. CDR3 coding DNA: TGTGCCAGCAGTCCCCACCGGGACAGGGCCTTACGCTACACCTTC. V usage is TRBV6-2 or TRBV6-3 and J usage is TRBJ1-2; 9 bases agree with TRBD1. Germline values: CDR1 MNHEY, CDR2 SVGEGT. V was clipped by 5 bases and J by 9 bases; unmatched bases: 13. CDR3 length equals 15 residues.

The rearrangement links TRBV25-1 to TRBJ1-5; no clear D gene. Germline-derived CDR1 and CDR2 are MGHDK and SYGVNS. V was clipped by 2 bases and J by 4 bases, with 18 bases between them. The CDR3 contains 17 residues. The CDR3 coding sequence is TGTGCCAGCAGTGAAATCCGGCCGCCATCCCTTAATCAGCCCCAGCATTTT. Translation: CASSEIRPPSLNQPQHF.

This clonotype was detected many times. The chain couples TRBV7-9 to TRBJ1-2; possibly TRBD1 for D (6 bases). The V end was cut by 9 bases, the J end by 4 bases, with 21 bases between. In germline, CDR1 is SEHNR, CDR2 FQNEAQ (reference sequence). The CDR3 covers 15 residues. CDR3 nucleotide sequence: TGTGCCAGTGAAAGCCGGGACAAACAGCCCTATGGCTACACCTTC. Protein product: CASESRDKQPYGYTF.

In the case of this clonotype: Since a much larger clone is just one base distant, this may be a read error. The chain carries TRBV7-9 and TRBJ2-7, with 10 bases lining up with TRBD1. V gave up 5 bases and J gave up 4 bases; unmatched junction bases: 11. Germline V gives CDR1 SEHNR, CDR2 FQNEAQ (reference sequence). This CDR3 region has 16 residues. CDR3 nucleotide sequence: TGTGCCAGCAGCCTTACTATGGGACAGGGGACTTACGAGCAGTACTTC. It is translated as CASSLTMGQGTYEQYF. Full variable domain (remainder filled in from reference TRBV7-9 and TRBJ2-7): DTGVSQNPRHKITKRGQNVTFRCDPISEHNRLYWYRQTLGQGPEFLTYFQNEAQLEKSRLLSDRFSAERPKGSFSTLEIQRTEQGDSAMYLCASSLTMGQGTYEQYFGPGTRLTVT.

V usage is TRBV7-4 and J usage is TRBJ1-1, with 7 nucleotides matching TRBD1. V shed 5 bases, J shed 1 base, and the junction held 16 bases outside the gene matches. CDR3 length equals 18 residues. Germline-derived CDR1 and CDR2 are SGHVT and SQSDAQ. CDR3 protein: CASSTTTPGQKRNTEAFF. CDR3 bases: TGTGCCAGCAGCACAACCACCCCGGGACAGAAGAGGAACACTGAAGCTTTCTTT.

This clonotype was detected only a few times. The chain is built from TRBV7-9 and TRBJ1-1, with D possibly matching TRBD1 (5 bases). CDR1 SEHNR and CDR2 FQNEAQ come from the germline V gene (reference sequence). The CDR3 extends over 18 amino acids. V was trimmed by 7 bases and J by 2 bases, leaving 26 bases between them. CDR3 nucleotides: TGTGCCAGCACCTTCCTCCCCGGTAGAACAGGAGCCAACACTGAAGCTTTCTTT. This codes for CASTFLPGRTGANTEAFF.

This clonotype showed up just a few times. The CDR3 protein is CASSYEGSGGYTF. The CDR3, as DNA: TGTGCCAGCAGTTACGAGGGTTCGGGTGGCTACACCTTC. The gene calls are TRBV6-6 and TRBJ1-2; D gene uncertain. The V gene lost 2 bases and the J gene lost 7 bases, with 11 bases spanning the gap. The CDR3 has 13 residues. Per germline, CDR1 MNHNY and CDR2 SVGAGI (reference sequence).

The chain employs TRBV6-1 and TRBJ2-7, with D hard to call. The CDR3 runs 15 residues. Trimming shortened V by 4 bases and J by 3 bases, and 16 bases separated the two germline ends. CDR1 is MNHNS, CDR2 SASEGT, per germline. The CDR3 nucleotides are TGTGCCAGCAGTGTTCACCTACCCAACCTCTACGAGCAGTACTTC. It specifies CASSVHLPNLYEQYF.

This clonotype was seen repeatedly, ten times or more. The chain employs TRBV7-3 and TRBJ1-1; no firm D call. CDR1 SGHTA and CDR2 FQGTGA come from the germline V gene. The CDR3 extends over 12 amino acids. V lost 4 bases to trimming and J lost 7 bases, with 10 bases between them. CDR3 DNA sequence: TGTGCCAGCAGCTACGACGGCCTTGAAGCTTTCTTT. Residues: CASSYDGLEAFF.

This clonotype has more than one count but fewer than ten. V and J are TRBV7-9 and TRBJ2-2; D not resolved. The germline V and J ends were trimmed by 6 bases and 5 bases, with 13 bases remaining between them. The CDR3 runs to 14 residues. Germline lookup yields CDR1 SEHNR and CDR2 FQNEAQ (reference sequence). CDR3 nucleotide sequence: TGTGCCAGCAGTACCGCGGCTGAGACCGGGGAGCTGTTTTTT. Protein: CASSTAAETGELFF.

This clonotype appeared a few times. This chain uses TRBV28 with TRBJ2-7; a weak D match, TRBD1 (5 bases). Germline CDR1 is MDHEN and CDR2 is SYDVKM. The CDR3 is made up of 14 amino acids. The V and J ends lost 3 bases and 2 bases respectively, with 11 bases between them. The CDR3 here is CASSFLRTPYEQYV. CDR3 sequence (DNA): TGTGCCAGCAGTTTTCTGAGGACACCCTACGAGCAGTACGTC.

This chain joins TRBV5-1 and TRBJ2-2; 9 bases align to TRBD1. The J segment lost 3 bases and the V segment lost 4 bases, leaving 7 bases of the junction unmatched. This CDR3 is 16 amino acids long. Germline V lookup: CDR1 SGHRS, CDR2 YFSETQ. In nucleotides, the CDR3 is TGCGCCAGCAGCGCGACCGGGACAGGGTACACCGGGGAGCTGTTTTTT. It specifies CASSATGTGYTGELFF.

The V gene is TRBV19, the J gene TRBJ1-1, with 8 bases that match TRBD1. Germline loops: CDR1 LNHDA, CDR2 SQIVND (reference sequence). J was trimmed by 7 bases and V by 9 bases; bases with no gene match: 4. The CDR3 is made up of 11 amino acids. CDR3 nucleotides: TGTGCCAGCCTAACAGGGGGTGAAGCTTTCTTT. Its translation is CASLTGGEAFF. Full variable domain (missing parts from reference TRBV19 and TRBJ1-1): DGGITQSPKYLFRKEGQNVTLSCEQNLNHDAMYWYRQDPGQGLRLIYYSQIVNDFQKGDIAEGYSVSREKKESFPLTVTSAQKNPTAFYLCASLTGGEAFFGQGTRLTVV.

This clonotype showed up many times. This sequence joins TRBV7-8 and TRBJ2-1; the match to TRBD1 covers 11 bases. V gave up 6 bases and J gave up 5 bases; unmatched junction bases: 3. Looked up from germline, CDR1 is SGHVS and CDR2 is FQNEAQ. This CDR3 has 14 residues. CDR3 sequence (DNA): TGTGCCAGCAGGGAGGACAGGGGGCACAATGAGCAGTTCTTC. As protein: CASREDRGHNEQFF.

The sample holds many counts of this clonotype. The chain carries TRBV7-3 and TRBJ2-1; TRBD2 aligns across 8 bases. Germline V gene sequence: CDR1 SGHTA, CDR2 FQGTGA. J gave up 8 bases and V 1 base, and 7 bases lay outside the gene matches. CDR3 size: 15 residues. The CDR3 region is CASSLIGGGLDEQFF. CDR3 nucleotides: TGTGCCAGCAGCTTAATTGGCGGGGGGCTCGATGAGCAGTTCTTC.